The next 25 T cell receptor beta chains were all read from a single sample in a study of T cells after yellow fever vaccination. TCRdb processed the 5' RACE reads anew with MiXCR; each CDR3 protein has one entry. The sample has about 150,000 distinct CDR3 sequences; 6.2% are singletons. Material: CD4+ T cells sorted from PBMCs, obtained on the day of the first yellow fever vaccination. The receptors shown here come from a young man who received the YFV17D yellow fever vaccine.

The chain joins TRBV5-1 to TRBJ2-5; maybe TRBD2 (5 bases). V was shortened by 3 bases and J by 0 bases, with 12 bases between the two germline ends. Per the germline V gene, CDR1 is SGHRS and CDR2 is YFSETQ. The CDR3 is made up of 15 amino acids. The DNA of the CDR3 is TGCGCCAGCAGCTCCGGGGATCCTCACCAAGAGACCCAGTACTTC. Amino acids: CASSSGDPHQETQYF. The whole variable domain, remainder taken from reference TRBV5-1 and TRBJ2-5, is KAGVTQTPRYLIKTRGQQVTLSCSPISGHRSVSWYQQTPGQGLQFLFEYFSETQRNKGNFPGRFSGRQFSNSRSEMNVSTLELGDSALYLCASSSGDPHQETQYFGPGTRLLVL.

This clonotype appeared a single time. This could be a read error, since a much larger clone is one nucleotide away. The rearrangement links TRBV10-3 to TRBJ2-2; 14 nucleotides line up with TRBD2. Per germline, CDR1 ENHRY and CDR2 SYGVKD. This CDR3 contains 17 residues. The trim removed 4 bases at V and 8 bases at J, leaving 9 bases unmatched. The CDR3 DNA reads as TGTGCCATCAGTGCGACTAGCGGGGGGGCCAATGCAGGGGAGCTGTTTTTT. This codes for CAISATSGGANAGELFF.

This clonotype occurred a few times. The chain links TRBV20-1 to TRBJ1-5; 9 positions agree with TRBD1. This CDR3 has 17 amino acids. Germline V CDR1 and CDR2: DFQATT, SNEGSKA (reference sequence). Unmatched junction bases numbered 10, after V lost 0 bases and J lost 4 bases. The CDR3 loop reads CSARDHLSGQGNQPQHF. In DNA, the CDR3 is TGCAGTGCTAGAGATCACCTCTCCGGACAGGGGAATCAGCCCCAGCATTTT.

There are a few counts of this clonotype. The CDR3 DNA follows: TGCAGTGCTCGAACCGGGGGCCGTGAGCAGTTCTTC. Its protein is CSARTGGREQFF. The V call is TRBV20-1, the J call TRBJ2-1; D might be TRBD1 or TRBD2, each matching 6 bases. The V end was cut by 5 bases, the J end by 9 bases, with 14 bases between. The CDR3 sequence is 12 residues long. CDR1 and CDR2 from the germline V gene are DFQATT and SNEGSKA (reference sequence).

This clonotype was recorded many times. J is TRBJ1-5 and V is TRBV5-6; no reliable D call. This CDR3 has 15 residues. Germline V lookup: CDR1 SGHDT, CDR2 YYEEEE. Trimming left V 0 bases short and J 6 bases short, with 13 bases between. CDR3 residues: CASSLGGSWTQPQHF. The CDR3 DNA is TGTGCCAGCAGCTTGGGGGGATCGTGGACTCAGCCCCAGCATTTT.

DNA for the CDR3: TGTGCCAGCAGCCCAGAAAGGGAGACCCAGTACTTC. It yields the protein CASSPERETQYF. The rearrangement uses TRBV7-2 and TRBJ2-5, with no clear D. The CDR3 sequence is 12 residues long. V was trimmed by 5 bases and J by 5 bases, leaving 9 bases between them. Germline V gene sequence: CDR1 SGHTA, CDR2 FQGNSA.

Many counts were recorded for this clonotype. The gene calls are TRBV4-3 and TRBJ2-1; a possible D gene is TRBD1 (5 bases). The CDR3 covers 17 residues. Germline lookup yields CDR1 LGHNA and CDR2 YSLEER. The ends were cut back, 0 bases at V and 4 bases at J, with 16 bases in the middle. The CDR3 here is CASSQETRQGGYNEQFF. DNA for the CDR3: TGCGCCAGCAGCCAAGAAACCCGGCAGGGTGGTTACAATGAGCAGTTCTTC.

This clonotype appeared many times. This rearrangement joins TRBV20-1 to TRBJ2-5; no reliable D call. Deletions cut 0 bases from V and 5 bases from J, with 13 bases between. The CDR3 consists of 14 residues. Germline lookup yields CDR1 DFQATT and CDR2 SNEGSKA (reference sequence). CDR3 coding DNA: TGCAGTGCTAGAGATTCAGGTCTGAGGGAGACCCAGTACTTC. Protein: CSARDSGLRETQYF.

This clonotype was picked up a small number of times. The rearrangement uses TRBV9 and TRBJ2-3, with D tentatively TRBD2 (7 bases). Deletions cut 5 bases from V and 2 bases from J, with 18 bases between. The germline V gene encodes CDR1 SGDLS and CDR2 YYNGEE. The CDR3 is 16 residues long. The CDR3 coding sequence is TGTGCCAGCAGATCGGGGGCGGGGGCCTACACAGATACGCAGTATTTT. Residues: CASRSGAGAYTDTQYF.

This clonotype was seen repeatedly, ten times or more. V is TRBV4-2 and J is TRBJ1-2; no firm D call. V was pared by 0 bases and J by 8 bases, with 16 bases between. Germline CDR1 and CDR2: LGHNA and YNFKEQ. The CDR3 extends over 15 amino acids. The CDR3: CASSQESPIDSGYTF. In nucleotides, the CDR3 is TGTGCCAGCAGCCAAGAGTCCCCGATTGACTCCGGCTACACCTTC.

The rearrangement joins TRBV6-5 to TRBJ2-5; maybe TRBD2 (5 bases). CDR3 size: 15 residues. CDR1 and CDR2 (germline): MNHEY, SVGAGI. Deletions cut 4 bases from V and 1 base from J, with 13 bases between. Here the CDR3 DNA reads TGTGCCAGCAGTTCCGAGGGAGCGTCCCAAGAGACCCAGTACTTC. It codes for CASSSEGASQETQYF.

This clonotype has at least ten counts. The chain couples TRBV28 to TRBJ2-1; TRBD2 matches at 10 bases. The CDR3 consists of 16 residues. The J segment lost 8 bases and the V segment lost 7 bases, leaving 14 bases of the junction unmatched. Germline CDR1 MDHEN, CDR2 SYDVKM. The CDR3, as DNA: TGTGCCAGCATCGGACAGGCACTAGCGGGGATCCATGAGCAGTTCTTC. Residues: CASIGQALAGIHEQFF. Variable domain in full (rest from reference TRBV28 and TRBJ2-1): DVKVTQSSRYLVKRTGEKVFLECVQDMDHENMFWYRQDPGLGLRLIYFSYDVKMKEKGDIPEGYSVSREKKERFSLILESASTNQTSMYLCASIGQALAGIHEQFFGPGTRLTVL.

Regarding this clonotype: Being one base from a much bigger clone, this may be a read error. The chain joins TRBV7-9 to TRBJ1-4, with D perhaps matching TRBD1 (5 bases). The length of the CDR3 is 16 residues. CDR1 is SEHNR and CDR2 is FQNEAQ in the germline V gene (reference sequence). Trimming removed 5 bases from V and 8 bases from J, with 21 bases in between. The CDR3 nucleotides read TGTGCCAGCAGCCCCCGGCCGGCACGAGGGGTCGAAAAACTGTTTTTT. Translating it yields CASSPRPARGVEKLFF.

The table lists this clonotype with many counts. This sequence joins TRBV7-3 and TRBJ1-1, with D tentatively TRBD1 (5 bases). In germline, CDR1 is SGHTA, CDR2 FQGTGA. With 2 bases removed from V and 1 base from J, the gap between germline ends came to 5 bases. This CDR3 region has 13 residues. CDR3 nucleotides: TGTGCCAGCAGCTTAGGACAGAACACTGAAGCTTTCTTT. Residues: CASSLGQNTEAFF.

This clonotype was seen many times. The CDR3 protein is CASSSTTGVYGYTF. The DNA for the CDR3 is TGTGCCAGCAGCTCCACGACAGGAGTCTATGGCTACACCTTC. The chain joins TRBV7-2 to TRBJ1-2; D might be TRBD1 (6 bases). Trimming pared 4 bases from V and 4 bases from J, leaving 13 bases between. There are 14 residues in the CDR3. CDR1 is SGHTA, CDR2 FQGNSA, per germline.

At least ten counts were recorded for this clonotype. This chain links TRBV12-3 or TRBV12-4 with TRBJ2-2; D is undetermined. The CDR3 extends over 16 amino acids. V lost 6 bases to trimming and J lost 2 bases, with 16 bases between them. CDR3 DNA sequence: TGTGCCAGCAGCCCAATTCGCCCCGGCAACACCGGGGAGCTGTTTTTT. Its translation: CASSPIRPGNTGELFF.

This clonotype was observed at least ten times. The chain carries TRBV7-2 and TRBJ2-3; the D gene is possibly TRBD1 (5 bases). This CDR3 region has 16 residues. The V and J ends lost 0 bases and 2 bases respectively, with 12 bases between them. Germline CDR1 is SGHTA and CDR2 is FQGNSA. The CDR3 spells CASSLARDRYTDTQYF. In DNA, the CDR3 is TGTGCCAGCAGCTTAGCCCGAGACAGATACACAGATACGCAGTATTTT. The full variable domain, its missing parts supplied by reference TRBV7-2 and TRBJ2-3, is GAGVSQSPSNKVTEKGKDVELRCDPISGHTALYWYRQSLGQGLEFLIYFQGNSAPDKSGLPSDRFSAERTGGSVSTLTIQRTQQEDSAVYLCASSLARDRYTDTQYFGPGTRLTVL.

This clonotype was seen at least ten times. V gene TRBV4-2 combines with J gene TRBJ2-7; 8 nucleotides line up with TRBD2. The length of the CDR3 is 16 residues. Germline trimming cut 0 bases from V and 2 bases from J; bases unmatched to any gene: 6. Germline V gene sequence: CDR1 LGHNA, CDR2 YNFKEQ. The CDR3: CASSQEISGATYEQYF. CDR3 bases: TGTGCCAGCAGCCAAGAAATTAGCGGGGCTACCTACGAGCAGTACTTC.

This clonotype was observed at least ten times. The chain is built from TRBV5-1 and TRBJ2-3; D not resolved. V shed 0 bases and J shed 2 bases, with 10 bases lying between them. The CDR3 is 15 amino acids. Germline V gene sequence: CDR1 SGHRS, CDR2 YFSETQ. The CDR3 coding sequence is TGCGCCAGCAGCTTGGAGGGCAGACACACAGATACGCAGTATTTT. This codes for CASSLEGRHTDTQYF. Together with reference TRBV5-1 and TRBJ2-3, the CDR3 gives the full variable domain: KAGVTQTPRYLIKTRGQQVTLSCSPISGHRSVSWYQQTPGQGLQFLFEYFSETQRNKGNFPGRFSGRQFSNSRSEMNVSTLELGDSALYLCASSLEGRHTDTQYFGPGTRLTVL.

This sequence joins TRBV24-1 and TRBJ2-3; D might be TRBD1 (6 bases). V was trimmed by 1 base and J by 3 bases, leaving 10 bases between them. The germline gives CDR1 KGHDR, CDR2 SFDVKD. This CDR3 comprises 15 residues. This CDR3 reads CATSDFAQGTDTQYF. The CDR3 region has the DNA TGTGCCACCAGTGATTTCGCGCAGGGGACAGATACGCAGTATTTT.

The genes are TRBV4-2 and TRBJ2-4, with D uncertain. The germline V gene encodes CDR1 LGHNA and CDR2 YNFKEQ. The CDR3 is 13 residues long. Trimming took off 0 bases at V and 5 bases at J, with 5 bases between the two ends. The chain's CDR3 is CASSQDQENIQYF. CDR3 DNA sequence: TGTGCCAGCAGCCAAGATCAGGAAAACATTCAGTACTTC.

The chain couples TRBV12-3 or TRBV12-4 to TRBJ2-3; D unresolved. V was shortened by 6 bases and J by 5 bases, with 6 bases between the two germline ends. This CDR3 has 11 residues. CDR3 DNA sequence: TGTGCCAGCAGGTCCGTAGATACGCAGTATTTT. Translation gives CASRSVDTQYF.

This clonotype was counted at least ten times. This chain links TRBV5-1 with TRBJ2-7; D may be TRBD1 (6 bases). Germline V gene data show CDR1 as SGHRS and CDR2 as YFSETQ. The ends were cut back, 4 bases at V and 5 bases at J, with 22 bases in the middle. The CDR3 extends over 16 amino acids. The CDR3 bases are TGCGCCAGCAGCCTCTTCGCCGGGACACGCTACGACGAGCAGTACTTC. Translated, it gives CASSLFAGTRYDEQYF.

This clonotype has a count of ten or more. The V gene is TRBV12-3 or TRBV12-4, the J gene TRBJ2-1, with D perhaps TRBD2 (5 bases). V lost 5 bases, J lost 8 bases, and 10 bases lay in between. The CDR3 length is 12 residues. The CDR3 nucleotides read TGTGCCAGCAGTCCAGAGGGCGATGAGCAGTTCTTC. It specifies CASSPEGDEQFF.

The chain recombines TRBV7-2 with TRBJ1-1, with D maybe TRBD1 (5 bases). Per germline, CDR1 SGHTA and CDR2 FQGNSA. Deletions cut 0 bases from V and 1 base from J, with 6 bases between. The CDR3 is 14 amino acids. The CDR3 DNA sequence: TGTGCCAGCAGCTTAGCACAGGCGAACACTGAAGCTTTCTTT. Translated: CASSLAQANTEAFF.